This T cell receptor beta chain was documented in a study of blood T cell repertoires in COVID-19. In the study overall: PBMCs, B-cell-depleted T cells, or T cells provided the cDNA or gDNA that made up the material.

In the authors' methods: Reference gene primer amplification gave estimated nucleated cell counts. Method: immunoSEQ multiplex PCR; TCRdb's copy keeps in-frame clones and lacks some. The DNA was the basis for D and trimming; V, J and clone size are from that table. The table includes 150,000 to 200,000 clones, more than 70% detected once. The TCR sequence derives from a woman older than 75 with active or convalescent COVID-19. Sequences were obtained from peripheral blood.

CDR3 protein: CASRWSSSYNEQFF. The CDR3 nucleotides read TGTGCCAGCAGATGGTCGAGCTCCTACAATGAGCAGTTCTTC. The genes are TRBV7-2 and TRBJ2-1, with D unclear. Trimming shortened V by 6 bases and J by 0 bases, and 9 bases separated the two germline ends. There are 14 residues in the CDR3. The germline CDR1 and CDR2 sequences are SGHTA and FQGNSA.